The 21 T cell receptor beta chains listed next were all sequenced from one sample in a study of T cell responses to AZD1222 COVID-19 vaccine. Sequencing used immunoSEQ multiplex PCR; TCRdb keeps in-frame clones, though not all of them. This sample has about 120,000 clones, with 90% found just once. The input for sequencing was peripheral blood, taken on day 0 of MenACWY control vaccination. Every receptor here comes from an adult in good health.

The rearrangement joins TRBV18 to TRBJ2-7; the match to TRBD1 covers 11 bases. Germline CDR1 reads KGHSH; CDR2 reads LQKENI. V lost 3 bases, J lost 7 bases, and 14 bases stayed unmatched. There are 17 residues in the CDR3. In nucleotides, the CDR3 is TGTGCCAGCTCACCGCTGCTGATGGCGGGGACAGGGGGTGAGCAGTACTTC. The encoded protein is CASSPLLMAGTGGEQYF.

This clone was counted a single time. This CDR3 reads CASSWGQNTEAFF. CDR3 bases: TGTGCCAGCAGCTGGGGACAGAACACTGAAGCTTTCTTT. The chain combines TRBV7-2 with TRBJ1-1; D may be TRBD1 (6 bases). The CDR3 spans 13 residues. In germline, CDR1 is SGHTA, CDR2 FQGNSA. V lost 4 bases and J 1 base, leaving 7 bases between the germline ends.

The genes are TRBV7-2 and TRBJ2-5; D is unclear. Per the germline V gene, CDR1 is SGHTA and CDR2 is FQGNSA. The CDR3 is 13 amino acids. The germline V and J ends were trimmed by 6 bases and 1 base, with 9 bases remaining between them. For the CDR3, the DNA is TGTGCCAGCAGTTCGAGGTCCCAAGAGACCCAGTACTTC. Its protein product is CASSSRSQETQYF.

CDR3 region: CASSFDFWVQPQHF. Here the CDR3 DNA reads TGTGCCAGCAGCTTTGACTTCTGGGTCCAGCCCCAGCATTTT. This rearrangement joins TRBV12-1 to TRBJ1-5. TRBV12-1 is noted as a pseudogene. CDR3 length: 14 amino acids.

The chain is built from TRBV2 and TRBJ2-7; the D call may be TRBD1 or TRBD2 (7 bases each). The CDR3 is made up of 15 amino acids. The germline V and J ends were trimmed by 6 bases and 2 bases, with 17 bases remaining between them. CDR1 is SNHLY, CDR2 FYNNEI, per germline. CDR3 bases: TGTGCCAGCAGGATAGACAGGGAGGGGGCCTACGAGCAGTACTTC. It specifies CASRIDREGAYEQYF.

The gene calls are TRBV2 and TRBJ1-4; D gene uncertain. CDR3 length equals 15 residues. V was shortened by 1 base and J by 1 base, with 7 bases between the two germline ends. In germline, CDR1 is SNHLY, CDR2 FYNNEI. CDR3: CASSEGVGTNEKLFF. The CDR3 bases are TGTGCCAGCAGTGAAGGAGTAGGAACTAATGAAAAACTGTTTTTT.

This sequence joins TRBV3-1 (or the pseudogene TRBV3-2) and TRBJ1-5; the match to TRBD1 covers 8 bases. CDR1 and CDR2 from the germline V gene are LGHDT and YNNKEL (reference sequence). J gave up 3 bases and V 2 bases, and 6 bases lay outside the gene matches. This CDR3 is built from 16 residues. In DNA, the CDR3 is TGTGCCAGCAGCCAACCCCGGGACAGGTTCAATCAGCCCCAGCATTTT. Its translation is CASSQPRDRFNQPQHF.

The CDR3: CASRRGATNEKLFF. CDR3 coding DNA: TGTGCCAGCAGGCGGGGGGCAACTAATGAAAAACTGTTTTTT. The chain carries TRBV6-5 and TRBJ1-4, with TRBD1 as a possible D gene (5 bases). The germline gives CDR1 MNHEY, CDR2 SVGAGI. The CDR3 totals 14 residues. The germline V and J ends were trimmed by 6 bases and 0 bases, with 8 bases remaining between them.

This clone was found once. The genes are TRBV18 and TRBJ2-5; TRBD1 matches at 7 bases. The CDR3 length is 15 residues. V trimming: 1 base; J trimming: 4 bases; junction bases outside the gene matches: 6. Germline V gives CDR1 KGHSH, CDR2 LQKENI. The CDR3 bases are TGTGCCAGCTCACCACAGACAGGGATCGGAGAGACCCAGTACTTC. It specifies CASSPQTGIGETQYF.

CDR3 residues: CASSYEGQIYNEQFF. In DNA form, the CDR3 reads TGTGCCAGCAGCTACGAGGGACAGATCTACAATGAGCAGTTCTTC. The chain has TRBV7-9 and TRBJ2-1, with 7 bases matching TRBD1. After removal of 4 bases from V and 3 bases from J, the junction contained 6 bases not matched to a gene. From germline, CDR1 is SEHNR and CDR2 FQNEAQ (reference sequence). CDR3 length: 15 residues.

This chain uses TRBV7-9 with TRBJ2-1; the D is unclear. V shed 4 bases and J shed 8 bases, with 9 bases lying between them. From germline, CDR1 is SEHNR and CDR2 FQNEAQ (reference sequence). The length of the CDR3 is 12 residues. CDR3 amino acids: CASSSELDEQFF. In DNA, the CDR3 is TGTGCCAGCAGCTCAGAACTCGATGAGCAGTTCTTC.

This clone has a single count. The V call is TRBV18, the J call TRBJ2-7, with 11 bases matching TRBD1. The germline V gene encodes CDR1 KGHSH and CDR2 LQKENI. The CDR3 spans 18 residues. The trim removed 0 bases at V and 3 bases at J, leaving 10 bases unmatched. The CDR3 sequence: CASSPPRTGGKGDYEQYF. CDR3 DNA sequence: TGTGCCAGCTCACCACCGCGGACAGGGGGCAAAGGAGACTACGAGCAGTACTTC. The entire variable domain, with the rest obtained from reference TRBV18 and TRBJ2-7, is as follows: NAGVMQNPRHLVRRRGQEARLRCSPMKGHSHVYWYRQLPEEGLKFMVYLQKENIIDESGMPKERFSAEFPKEGPSILRIQQVVRGDSAAYFCASSPPRTGGKGDYEQYFGPGTRLTVT.

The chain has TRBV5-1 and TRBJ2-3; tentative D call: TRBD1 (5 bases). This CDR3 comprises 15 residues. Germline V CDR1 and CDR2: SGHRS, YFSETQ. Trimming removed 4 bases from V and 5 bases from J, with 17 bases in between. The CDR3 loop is CASSPSQGSRDTQYF. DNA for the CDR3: TGCGCCAGCAGCCCGTCCCAGGGTTCAAGAGATACGCAGTATTTT.

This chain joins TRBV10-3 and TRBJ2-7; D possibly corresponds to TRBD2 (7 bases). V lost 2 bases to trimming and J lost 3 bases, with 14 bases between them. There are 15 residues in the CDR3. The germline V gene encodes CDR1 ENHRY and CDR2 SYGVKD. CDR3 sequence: CAISEVGGALYEQYV. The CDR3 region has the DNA TGTGCCATCAGTGAGGTGGGGGGGGCCCTCTACGAGCAGTACGTC.

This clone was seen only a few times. The CDR3 bases are TGTGCCAGCAGTTTCTACCCGGGACAGGGCAATGAAAAACTGTTTTTT. Translated, it gives CASSFYPGQGNEKLFF. This chain uses TRBV27 with TRBJ1-4; 9 nucleotides align to TRBD1. The CDR3 extends over 16 amino acids. Trimming removed 3 bases from V and 5 bases from J; junction bases left unmatched: 7. CDR1 is MNHEY and CDR2 is SMNVEV in the germline V gene (reference sequence).

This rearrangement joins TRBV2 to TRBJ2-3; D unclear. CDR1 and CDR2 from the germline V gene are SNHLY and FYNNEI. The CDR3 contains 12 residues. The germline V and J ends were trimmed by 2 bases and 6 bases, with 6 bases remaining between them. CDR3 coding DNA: TGTGCCAGCAGTGAATATGAGGATACGCAGTATTTT. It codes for CASSEYEDTQYF. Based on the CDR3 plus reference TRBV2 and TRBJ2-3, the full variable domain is EPEVTQTPSHQVTQMGQEVILRCVPISNHLYFYWYRQILGQKVEFLVSFYNNEISEKSEIFDDQFSVERPDGSNFTLKIRSTKLEDSAMYFCASSEYEDTQYFGPGTRLTVL.

CDR3 coding DNA: TGCGCCAGCAGTCAATTAGGGGACAGGATTAACTACGAGCAGTACTTC. Translating gives CASSQLGDRINYEQYF. J is TRBJ2-7 and V is TRBV23-1; 8 bases line up with TRBD1. TRBV23-1 counts as an open reading frame of uncertain function. Trimming removed 1 base from V and 3 bases from J; junction bases left unmatched: 8. The CDR3 consists of 16 residues.

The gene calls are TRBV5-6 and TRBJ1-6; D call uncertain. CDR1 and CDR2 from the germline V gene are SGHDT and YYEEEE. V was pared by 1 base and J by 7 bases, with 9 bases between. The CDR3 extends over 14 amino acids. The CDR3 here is CASSLFKGNSPLHF. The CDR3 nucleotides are TGTGCCAGCAGCTTGTTCAAGGGAAATTCACCCCTCCACTTT.

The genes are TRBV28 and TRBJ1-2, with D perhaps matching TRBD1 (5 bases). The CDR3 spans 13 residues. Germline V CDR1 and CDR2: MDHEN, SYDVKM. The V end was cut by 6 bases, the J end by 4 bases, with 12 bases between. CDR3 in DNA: TGTGCCAGCAGGCCAGGGTTCGCCTATGGCTACACCTTC. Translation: CASRPGFAYGYTF.

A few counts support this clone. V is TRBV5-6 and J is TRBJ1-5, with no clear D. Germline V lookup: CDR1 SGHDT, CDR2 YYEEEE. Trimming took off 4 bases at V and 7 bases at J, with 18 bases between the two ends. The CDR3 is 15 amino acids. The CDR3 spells CASSVLTAGIQPQHF. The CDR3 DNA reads TGTGCCAGCAGCGTGCTTACGGCGGGGATCCAGCCCCAGCATTTT.

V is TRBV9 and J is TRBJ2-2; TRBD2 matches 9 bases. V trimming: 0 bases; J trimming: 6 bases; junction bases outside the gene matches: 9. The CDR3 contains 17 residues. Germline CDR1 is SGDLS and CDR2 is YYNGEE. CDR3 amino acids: CASSVEGSSGTSGELFF. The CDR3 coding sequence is TGTGCCAGCAGCGTAGAGGGTTCTAGCGGGACCTCCGGGGAGCTGTTTTTT.